This TCR beta chain derives from a study of T cells in localized non-small cell lung cancer (dated by TCRdb to 2019 to 2021). About the study as a whole: The study examined T cell repertoires in 200 to 300 patients with early-stage NSCLC and compared tumors with uninvolved tumor-adjacent lungs. Of the NSCLC patients, about 130 were male and around 97 were female, and the mean age was approximately 66 years. The cohort was made up of around 240 treatment-naive NSCLC patients whose localized lung tumors had been resected.

At diagnosis, tumor, uninvolved tumor-adjacent lung and peripheral blood were collected and then preserved as a mix of FFPE and fresh-frozen material. For TCR repertoire profiling, the blood samples were analyzed as peripheral blood mononuclear cells. CDR1 is given as MDHEN and CDR2 as SYDVKM, both from the germline V gene. Cut back by 2 bases and 5 bases, the V and J ends lie 10 bases apart. Spanning cysteine to phenylalanine, the CDR3 consists of 14 amino acids. The DNA shown is the 42-base CDR3, in frame from base 1. As for this clone: The antigen it recognizes is unknown. The record has no base qualities; no much larger clone is one base away.

TCR beta CDR3 regions were sequenced from DNA using the immunoSEQ Assay. The study's processing was this. T cell density was computed as TCR beta template counts normalized to usable DNA estimated by amplifying housekeeping genes. The preseqR package was used to estimate richness by extrapolating to 400,000 templates for PBMC samples and to 120,000 templates for tissue samples. Clonality was defined as one minus Pielou's evenness. Differential abundance testing on productive amino-acid clonotypes, with a minimum total count of 5 and an alpha of 0.1, was used to identify tissue-enriched TCRs. The Jaccard Index and the Morisita Overlap Index were used to quantify repertoire overlap between compartments. TCR beta CDR3s were clustered by GLIPH together with public tetramer-defined viral CDR3s, and at least three viral sequences plus V-gene enrichment were required for viral motifs. The clones in this table, taken by TCRdb from immuneACCESS, are in-frame only. Not every clone is retained; where verified, under half of the shortfall comes from an unresolved V gene, and the cause of the rest is unknown. That table supplies the V and J calls and clone size; D and trimming were determined from the DNA. This sample gives 15,000 to 20,000 clones in total; roughly four fifths of them show up just once. Around 30% of the sample comes from the top ten.

Results and caveats for the whole study, not just this receptor: Multi-region tumor sequencing was not performed, so intratumor heterogeneity could not be excluded. The highest T cell clonality was observed in uninvolved tumor-adjacent lung, where clonality exceeded that of tumor, suggesting that antigenic responses were more focused in uninvolved tumor-adjacent lung. A median of roughly 58 of the top 100 tumor clones were detected in paired uninvolved adjacent lung, and around 30 of these tumor clones were also found among the top 100 clones of the paired uninvolved adjacent lung. Because of the exploratory design, TCR variables were selected using unadjusted p-values without false-discovery rate correction. Longer overall survival was associated with higher blood T cell density, whereas shorter survival was associated with higher adjacent-lung clonality.

The TCR sequence derives from a male donor older than 55 with stage I lung adenocarcinoma. Material: peripheral blood, obtained before any cancer treatment. Here the chain combines TRBV28 and TRBJ2-1; a weak D assignment points to TRBD1 (5 bases agree). The CDR3 protein sequence reads: CASSLQGINNEQFF. The DNA sequence is TGTGCCAGCAGTTTACAGGGTATAAACAATGAGCAGTTCTTC. The full variable domain, completed from the reference TRBV28 and TRBJ2-1 proteins outside the CDR3, reads DVKVTQSSRYLVKRTGEKVFLECVQDMDHENMFWYRQDPGLGLRLIYFSYDVKMKEKGDIPEGYSVSREKKERFSLILESASTNQTSMYLCASSLQGINNEQFFGPGTRLTVL.